Shown below are 19 T cell receptor beta chains from a single sample sequenced in a study of shared clonotypes between healthy human individuals. The method was immunoSEQ multiplex PCR; TCRdb's version includes in-frame clones alone and lacks a portion of them. This table holds 2 million to 2.5 million clones, roughly 93% found once. Sequencing was performed on naive CD4+ T cells from PBMCs. Subset of the sample: CD45RA+ positively selected. The source is a man aged 18 to 30 in good health. Some clones in this sample may be carry-over from other donors' samples.

The V call is TRBV29-1, the J call TRBJ1-1; weak D call: TRBD1 (5 bases). Germline values: CDR1 SQVTM, CDR2 ANQGSEA. V was pared by 4 bases and J by 3 bases, with 15 bases between. CDR3 size: 14 residues. The CDR3 nucleotides are TGCAGCGTTGGCCTACTCAGGGTGGACACTGAAGCTTTCTTT. This translates into CSVGLLRVDTEAFF.

The rearrangement joins TRBV14 to TRBJ1-4, with TRBD1 as a possible D gene (5 bases). V was cut by 2 bases and J by 8 bases, with 18 bases left in between. CDR3 length: 16 amino acids. Germline lookup yields CDR1 SGHDN and CDR2 FVKESK. The CDR3 spells CASSQIGGMGGEKLFF. CDR3 nucleotide sequence: TGTGCCAGCAGCCAAATCGGGGGTATGGGCGGCGAAAAACTGTTTTTT.

This chain joins TRBV28 and TRBJ1-6; TRBD1 is a possible D gene (5 bases). This CDR3 is 20 amino acids long. Trimming cost V 3 bases and J 4 bases, with 25 bases left between them. CDR1 is MDHEN and CDR2 is SYDVKM in the germline V gene. The CDR3 DNA sequence: TGTGCCAGCAGTTTCGGCTCACCCATCCGGGGACGGAATTATAATTCACCCCTCCACTTT. It translates to CASSFGSPIRGRNYNSPLHF.

The chain couples TRBV27 to TRBJ2-5; D possibly matches TRBD1 or TRBD2 (5 bases each). Germline V CDR1 and CDR2: MNHEY, SMNVEV (reference sequence). Trimming stripped 5 bases from V and 0 bases from J, with 16 bases between. The CDR3 has 16 amino acids. CDR3 coding DNA: TGTGCCAGCAGTCGCCCCGGGACGGTAAACCAAGAGACCCAGTACTTC. It encodes CASSRPGTVNQETQYF.

The CDR3 protein is CASSSGQTYNEQFF. The DNA of the CDR3 is TGTGCCAGCAGTTCGGGACAGACATACAATGAGCAGTTCTTC. V is TRBV6-5 and J is TRBJ2-1; 7 nucleotides match TRBD1. The CDR3 is 14 amino acids. Germline CDR1 is MNHEY and CDR2 is SVGAGI. The junction had 4 bases not matched to a gene; V was cut back by 4 bases and J by 4 bases.

Of note for this clone: Other DNA sequences from this sample encode an identical CDR3 as well. The CDR3 region has the DNA TGTGCCAGCAGTTACGTGGGCGAGCAGTACTTC. It yields the protein CASSYVGEQYF. The chain combines TRBV6-5 with TRBJ2-7; D is uncertain. The CDR3 has 11 residues. Germline lookup yields CDR1 MNHEY and CDR2 SVGAGI. The ends were cut back, 2 bases at V and 6 bases at J, with 5 bases in the middle.

The chain couples TRBV27 to TRBJ1-5; TRBD1 aligns across 8 bases. The germline CDR1 and CDR2 sequences are MNHEY and SMNVEV (reference sequence). This CDR3 has 17 residues. J gave up 6 bases and V 5 bases, and 15 bases lay outside the gene matches. In nucleotides, the CDR3 is TGTGCCAGCAGTCGCTCAGGGGGCGACGTTAGTGGTCAGCCCCAGCATTTT. Its protein product is CASSRSGGDVSGQPQHF.

Remarks on this clone: Additional DNA sequences in this sample encode the identical CDR3. The chain links TRBV7-2 to TRBJ1-2; 7 nucleotides align to TRBD1. With V trimmed by 2 bases and J by 4 bases, 4 bases remained unmatched. The CDR3 runs to 14 residues. Germline V gene sequence: CDR1 SGHTA, CDR2 FQGNSA. The DNA of the CDR3 is TGTGCCAGCAGCTTATCACAGGGGCCCTATGGCTACACCTTC. This gives the protein CASSLSQGPYGYTF.

The CDR3 protein is CASYPGGAGVGPQETQYF. The CDR3 DNA reads TGTGCCAGCTACCCTGGGGGGGCGGGAGTGGGCCCCCAAGAGACCCAGTACTTC. The V gene is TRBV7-8, the J gene TRBJ2-5, with D maybe TRBD2 (7 bases). The germline CDR1 and CDR2 sequences are SGHVS and FQNEAQ. The length of the CDR3 is 18 residues. Deletions cut 8 bases from V and 1 base from J, with 26 bases between. Filled out from reference TRBV7-8 and TRBJ2-5, the complete variable domain reads GAGVSQSPRYKVAKRGQDVALRCDPISGHVSLFWYQQALGQGPEFLTYFQNEAQLDKSGLPSDRFFAERPEGSVSTLKIQRTQQEDSAVYLCASYPGGAGVGPQETQYFGPGTRLLVL.

On this clone itself: Additional DNA sequences in this sample encode the identical CDR3. The chain has TRBV9 and TRBJ2-7; tentatively, D is TRBD2 (6 bases). The CDR3 has 14 residues. CDR1 is SGDLS, CDR2 YYNGEE, per germline. Deletions cut 0 bases from V and 1 base from J, with 8 bases between. As DNA, the CDR3 is TGTGCCAGCAGCGTAGACGGGAGTTCCTACGAGCAGTACTTC. This codes for CASSVDGSSYEQYF.

The rearrangement links TRBV6-6 to TRBJ1-2; D remains unclear. Trimming left V 7 bases short and J 4 bases short, with 16 bases between. This CDR3 contains 14 residues. CDR1 MNHNY and CDR2 SVGAGI come from the germline V gene (reference sequence). In DNA form, the CDR3 reads TGTGCCAGCATCATTACCTTCCGGGGCTATGGCTACACCTTC. Translating it yields CASIITFRGYGYTF.

This chain joins TRBV5-1 and TRBJ2-7, with 10 positions matching TRBD2. The ends lost 0 bases at V and 6 bases at J; junction bases unmatched: 6. Germline CDR1 SGHRS, CDR2 YFSETQ. The CDR3 sequence is 15 residues long. CDR3 DNA sequence: TGCGCCAGCAGCTTGGCCCTAGCGGGAGCCTCCGAGCAGTACTTC. This gives the protein CASSLALAGASEQYF. Looking up the rest from reference TRBV5-1 and TRBJ2-7 gives the full variable domain: KAGVTQTPRYLIKTRGQQVTLSCSPISGHRSVSWYQQTPGQGLQFLFEYFSETQRNKGNFPGRFSGRQFSNSRSEMNVSTLELGDSALYLCASSLALAGASEQYFGPGTRLTVT.

The genes are TRBV18 and TRBJ2-7; D might be TRBD1 (5 bases). The CDR3 is made up of 17 amino acids. The germline V gene has CDR1 KGHSH and CDR2 LQKENI. V was clipped by 2 bases and J by 1 base, with 18 bases between them. In DNA, the CDR3 is TGTGCCAGCTCACCAGGCTTGGGGCGGCGGCTATCCTACGAGCAGTACTTC. Translation: CASSPGLGRRLSYEQYF.

The CDR3 nucleotides are TGTGCCAGCAGCCGCGAAATGGGAAAGGGAAACACCATATATTTT. Protein: CASSREMGKGNTIYF. The V gene is TRBV14, the J gene TRBJ1-3; D remains unclear. Per germline, CDR1 SGHDN and CDR2 FVKESK. The CDR3 has 15 amino acids. V dropped 4 bases and J dropped 4 bases, with 14 bases sitting between them.

The chain carries TRBV11-2 and TRBJ2-7; 7 nucleotides line up with TRBD1. The germline gives CDR1 SGHAT, CDR2 FQNNGV. The CDR3 length is 15 residues. The V gene end was trimmed by 4 bases and the J gene end by 0 bases; junction bases not matched to a gene: 6. In nucleotides, the CDR3 is TGTGCCAGCAGCTCATGGACAGGCTCCTCCTACGAGCAGTACTTC. Its translation is CASSSWTGSSYEQYF. Together with reference TRBV11-2 and TRBJ2-7, the CDR3 gives the full variable domain: EAGVAQSPRYKIIEKRQSVAFWCNPISGHATLYWYQQILGQGPKLLIQFQNNGVVDDSQLPKDRFSAERLKGVDSTLKIQPAKLEDSAVYLCASSSWTGSSYEQYFGPGTRLTVT.

This clone occurred once. This rearrangement joins TRBV28 to TRBJ2-2; 7 nucleotides match TRBD1. Looked up from germline, CDR1 is MDHEN and CDR2 is SYDVKM. The CDR3 extends over 16 amino acids. V lost 2 bases and J lost 6; bases outside the gene matches: 9. DNA for the CDR3: TGTGCCAGCAGTTTAGGGGGCACAGGGGTCGCCGGGGAGCTGTTTTTT. Amino acid sequence: CASSLGGTGVAGELFF.

This chain uses TRBV5-4 with TRBJ2-7; perhaps D is TRBD1 or TRBD2 (5 bases each). The CDR3 has 13 residues. Germline CDR1 SGHNT, CDR2 YYREEE (reference sequence). Trimming took off 1 base at V and 6 bases at J, with 11 bases between the two ends. CDR3 DNA: TGTGCCAGCAGCTTGAGAGGGGTCGGCGAGCAGTACTTC. This encodes CASSLRGVGEQYF.

V gene TRBV10-2 combines with J gene TRBJ2-3; 11 nucleotides align to TRBD2. J gave up 3 bases and V 2 bases, and 10 bases lay outside the gene matches. The V gene's germline CDR1 is WSHSY and CDR2 SAAADI. The CDR3 covers 18 residues. The CDR3 is CASSEARRLAGKTDTQYF. CDR3 sequence (DNA): TGCGCCAGCAGTGAGGCCCGCCGACTAGCGGGAAAGACAGATACGCAGTATTTT.

The chain carries TRBV28 and TRBJ1-2; D may be TRBD1 (6 bases). Deletions cut 6 bases from V and 7 bases from J, with 15 bases between. Per germline, CDR1 MDHEN and CDR2 SYDVKM. The CDR3 extends over 13 amino acids. Here the CDR3 reads CASRLQGWSGYTF. In DNA, the CDR3 is TGTGCCAGCAGGTTACAGGGATGGAGTGGCTACACCTTC.